These T cell receptor beta chains were read from a single sample in a study of T cell responses to AZD1222 COVID-19 vaccine. Repertoires were generated with immunoSEQ multiplex PCR, while TCRdb's copy carries only in-frame clones and drops some. This table has more than 150,000 clones, approximately 90% appearing once. The source material was peripheral blood, sampled on day 0 of AZD1222 vaccination. Receptor source: an adult in good health. The CDR3 runs from the conserved cysteine through the conserved F or W. A D gene is named only where the DNA matches it firmly. A row's size may be missing; if present it is once, few, many or a size class.

size	D	V	J	CDR3	DNA
.	.	TRBV2	TRBJ2-7	CASSEVVEQYF	TGTGCCAGCAGTGAAGTTGTCGAGCAGTACTTC
.	.	TRBV20-1	TRBJ1-1	CSARGGAFF	TGCAGTGCTAGAGGTGGAGCTTTCTTT
.	TRBD1	TRBV13	TRBJ2-2	CASSLERGKTGGSAGTSNTGELFF	TGTGCCAGCAGCTTAGAGAGAGGAAAAACAGGGGGCTCCGCCGGGACTTCGAACACCGGGGAGCTGTTTTTT
.	TRBD2	TRBV5-4	TRBJ2-1	CASSLAVLAGGNEQFF	TGTGCCAGCAGCTTGGCAGTCCTAGCGGGAGGCAATGAGCAGTTCTTC
.	TRBD1	TRBV6-5	TRBJ1-1	CASSHPQGVGTEAFF	TGTGCCAGCAGCCACCCTCAGGGGGTTGGCACTGAAGCTTTCTTT
.	TRBD1	TRBV6-6	TRBJ1-5	CASSQRRTGMTGQPQHF	TGTGCCAGCAGTCAACGACGGACAGGGATGACCGGTCAGCCCCAGCATTTT
few	.	TRBV28	TRBJ1-2	CASSLSLWGGNGYGYTF	TGTGCCAGCAGTTTATCTCTTTGGGGGGGGAATGGATACGGCTACACCTTC
.	.	TRBV6-5	TRBJ2-1	CASSNSEAYEQFF	TGTGCCAGCAGTAATTCGGAGGCTTATGAGCAGTTCTTC
.	.	TRBV5-1	TRBJ2-5	CASSLGLETQYF	TGCGCCAGCAGCTTGGGGTTGGAGACCCAGTACTTC
.	TRBD1	TRBV7-9	TRBJ1-1	CASTDRGFDTEAFF	TGTGCCAGCACCGACAGGGGGTTCGACACTGAAGCTTTCTTT
.	.	TRBV19	TRBJ1-4	CASLDGATNEKLFF	TGTGCCAGTCTCGACGGTGCAACTAATGAAAAACTGTTTTTT
.	.	TRBV12-3/TRBV12-4	TRBJ2-7	CASSALGAYEQYF	TGTGCCAGCAGTGCGCTCGGGGCCTACGAGCAGTACTTC
.	.	TRBV18	TRBJ2-1	CASSGALVPYNEQFF	TGTGCCAGCTCAGGGGCGCTAGTCCCCTACAATGAGCAGTTCTTC
.	TRBD2	TRBV30	TRBJ2-1	CAWSTRGDEQFF	TGTGCCTGGAGTACACGGGGGGATGAGCAGTTCTTC
.	TRBD2	TRBV29-1	TRBJ2-5	CSVPRRGDQYF	TGCAGCGTCCCTCGGCGGGGGGACCAGTACTTC
.	.	TRBV6-2/TRBV6-3	TRBJ2-7	CASSHPLTGYEQYF	TGTGCCAGCAGCCACCCACTGACGGGTTACGAGCAGTACTTC
many	.	TRBV7-2	TRBJ1-1	CASSPIDTEAFF	TGTGCCAGCAGCCCCATAGACACTGAAGCTTTCTTT
.	TRBD2	TRBV24-1	TRBJ2-1	CATSDLGGRPWEQFF	TGTGCCACCAGTGACTTGGGCGGGAGACCCTGGGAGCAGTTCTTC
.	TRBD1	TRBV30	TRBJ2-1	CAWSVPGQGAGEQFF	TGTGCCTGGAGTGTACCAGGGCAGGGGGCTGGGGAGCAGTTCTTC
.	TRBD2	TRBV7-3	TRBJ2-1	CASSLGAGGSNEQFF	TGTGCCAGCAGCTTAGGGGCGGGAGGAAGCAATGAGCAGTTCTTC
.	TRBD1	TRBV12-5	TRBJ2-7	CASGPGQGAYEQYF	TGTGCTAGTGGTCCGGGACAGGGGGCCTACGAGCAGTACTTC
.	TRBD1	TRBV2	TRBJ1-3	CASSKDWDRGQGNTIYF	TGTGCCAGCTCAAAGGACTGGGACAGGGGGCAGGGAAACACCATATATTTT
.	.	TRBV7-2	TRBJ2-6	CASSHRGAGANVLTF	TGTGCCAGCAGCCATAGGGGGGCCGGGGCCAACGTCCTGACTTTC
.	TRBD1	TRBV4-3	TRBJ2-5	CASSQEGGSQETQYF	TGCGCCAGCAGCCAAGAAGGGGGCAGTCAAGAGACCCAGTACTTC
.	.	TRBV28	TRBJ1-5	CASSLPGNQPQHF	TGTGCCAGCAGTTTGCCGGGTAATCAGCCCCAGCATTTT
.	.	TRBV6-6	TRBJ1-2	CASSPPGTPTDGYTF	TGTGCCAGCAGCCCCCCCGGGACTCCAACGGATGGCTACACCTTC
.	TRBD2	TRBV7-3	TRBJ2-1	CASSLSRESDEQFF	TGTGCCAGCAGCTTATCGCGGGAGTCCGATGAGCAGTTCTTC
.	.	TRBV5-5	TRBJ2-7	CASSYGNVYEQYF	TGTGCCAGCAGCTATGGAAACGTCTACGAGCAGTACTTC
.	.	TRBV4-2	TRBJ2-7	CASSLVDRDVSSYEQYF	TGTGCCAGCAGCCTTGTAGACCGGGACGTGAGCTCCTACGAGCAGTACTTC
.	.	TRBV11-2	TRBJ2-1	CASSLSPGVGNEQFF	TGTGCCAGCAGCTTATCCCCCGGAGTGGGCAATGAGCAGTTCTTC
.	TRBD1	TRBV6-2/TRBV6-3	TRBJ1-4	CASSYSGTGEEKLFF	TGTGCCAGCAGTTACTCCGGGACAGGGGAGGAAAAACTGTTTTTT
.	.	TRBV11-2	TRBJ2-3	CASSLDGTSTDTQYF	TGTGCCAGCAGCTTAGACGGGACAAGCACAGATACGCAGTATTTT